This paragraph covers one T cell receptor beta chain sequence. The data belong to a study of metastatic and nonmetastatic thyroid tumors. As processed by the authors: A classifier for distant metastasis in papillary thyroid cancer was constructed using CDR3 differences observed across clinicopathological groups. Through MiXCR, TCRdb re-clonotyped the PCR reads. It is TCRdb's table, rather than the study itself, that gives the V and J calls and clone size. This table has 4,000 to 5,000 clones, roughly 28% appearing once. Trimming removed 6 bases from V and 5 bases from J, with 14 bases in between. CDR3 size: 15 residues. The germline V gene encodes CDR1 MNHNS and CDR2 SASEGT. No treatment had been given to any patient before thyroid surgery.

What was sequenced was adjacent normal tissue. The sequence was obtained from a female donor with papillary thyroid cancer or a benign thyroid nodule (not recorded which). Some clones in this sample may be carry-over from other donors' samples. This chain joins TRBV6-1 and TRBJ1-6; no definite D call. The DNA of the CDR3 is TGTGCCAGCAGCATCTTTCGGATGGATAATTCACCCCTCCACTTT. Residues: CASSIFRMDNSPLHF.